The source of this T cell receptor (beta chain) is a study of T cells in Graves' hyperthyroidism and ophthalmopathy. Using RNA transcripts as the source, TCR beta CDR3 regions were amplified. TCR CDR3 underwent first-round RT-PCR with the HTBI primer set. TCRdb recomputed calls from the multiplex PCR reads with MiXCR, one row per CDR3 protein. Of under 450,000 distinct CDR3 sequences in the sample, roughly 14% are singletons; the top ten hold over 7.5%. The definition of stable Graves' hyperthyroidism was no ophthalmopathy progression within 18 months. Diagnoses used clinical symptoms, serum thyroxine and TRAb, thyroid ultrasound and orbital computed tomography. This clonotype has a count of ten or more. The material sequenced was blood. The receptor was isolated from a woman aged 18-35 years with Graves' hyperthyroidism.

In DNA form, the CDR3 reads TGTGCTAGTGGTTTGCAGCGGGGGGGAGATACGCAGTATTTT. Its protein product is CASGLQRGGDTQYF. The V call is TRBV12-5, the J call TRBJ2-3, with TRBD2 matching 10 bases. The J segment lost 5 bases and the V segment lost 2 bases, leaving 1 base of the junction unmatched. CDR1 is LGHNT, CDR2 FRNRAP, per germline. CDR3 length equals 14 residues.